Sequencing of this TCR beta chain was carried out in a study of cytomegalovirus exposure and HLA in healthy donors. General observations from the study: According to the study, around 180 TCR beta chains were cytomegalovirus-associated.

Comments on this clone: Its antigen is as yet unknown.

Germline lookup yields CDR1 SNHLY and CDR2 FYNNEI. Trimming left V 4 bases short and J 2 bases short, with 15 bases between. The CDR3 has 15 amino acids. The method was immunoSEQ multiplex PCR; TCRdb's version includes in-frame clones alone and lacks a portion of them. The sample comprises 180,000 or so clones, about 89% of which are singletons, and about 7.7% rests with the top ten. The receptor was derived from a man younger than 45 in good health and CMV-seropositive. The sequencing sample was made of PBMCs. This rearrangement joins TRBV2 to TRBJ2-7, with D perhaps TRBD2 (6 bases). The DNA for the CDR3 is TGTGCCAGCAGTGCCGTGGTAGCGGCGGCCTACGAGCAGTACTTC. This translates into CASSAVVAAAYEQYF.